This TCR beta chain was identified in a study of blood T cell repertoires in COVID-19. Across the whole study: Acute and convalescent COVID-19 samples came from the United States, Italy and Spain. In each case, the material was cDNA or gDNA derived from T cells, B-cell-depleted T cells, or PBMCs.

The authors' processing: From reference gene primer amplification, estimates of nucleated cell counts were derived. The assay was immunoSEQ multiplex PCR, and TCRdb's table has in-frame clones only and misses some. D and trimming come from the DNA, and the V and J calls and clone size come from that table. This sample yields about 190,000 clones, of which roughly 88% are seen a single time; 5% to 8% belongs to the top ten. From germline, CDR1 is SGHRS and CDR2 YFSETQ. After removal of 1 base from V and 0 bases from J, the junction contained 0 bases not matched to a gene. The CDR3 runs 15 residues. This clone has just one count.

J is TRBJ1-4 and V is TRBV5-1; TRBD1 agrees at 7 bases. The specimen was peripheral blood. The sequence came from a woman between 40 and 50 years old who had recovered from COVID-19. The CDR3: CASSLQGATNEKLFF. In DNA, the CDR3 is TGCGCCAGCAGCTTGCAGGGGGCAACTAATGAAAAACTGTTTTTT.